The clone carrying this T cell receptor beta chain was detected ten times or more. Its antigen is not identified. This record belongs to a study of post-analysis software for immune sequencing data. In the study overall: Courses of disease covered relapsing-remitting, secondary progressive and progressive-relapsing multiple sclerosis. Findings and caveats of the study: Strong co-clustering by F measure was seen for same-batch samples. When compared against controls, multiple sclerosis patients showed significantly lower normalized Chao1 diversity. About five TRBV segments were more frequent in patients than controls; TRBV5-6, TRBV5-1 and TRBV20-1 belonged to this group.

The CDR3 sequence is 14 residues long. Germline CDR1 is LGHDT and CDR2 is YNNKEL (reference sequence). The V and J ends lost 1 base and 0 bases respectively, with 1 base between them. Unique molecular identifiers were present in the TCR beta cDNA libraries. TCRdb redid the calling of the PCR reads with MiXCR, one entry per CDR3 protein. The table has more than 350,000 distinct CDR3 sequences, over 30% seen once; the top ten hold under 9%. V is TRBV3-1 and J is TRBJ2-6, with D uncertain. Sequenced input: blood. This receptor was obtained from a girl aged 2-10 years with multiple sclerosis. CDR3 loop: CASSQASGANVLTF. As DNA, the CDR3 is TGTGCCAGCAGCCAAGCCTCTGGGGCCAACGTCCTGACTTTC.